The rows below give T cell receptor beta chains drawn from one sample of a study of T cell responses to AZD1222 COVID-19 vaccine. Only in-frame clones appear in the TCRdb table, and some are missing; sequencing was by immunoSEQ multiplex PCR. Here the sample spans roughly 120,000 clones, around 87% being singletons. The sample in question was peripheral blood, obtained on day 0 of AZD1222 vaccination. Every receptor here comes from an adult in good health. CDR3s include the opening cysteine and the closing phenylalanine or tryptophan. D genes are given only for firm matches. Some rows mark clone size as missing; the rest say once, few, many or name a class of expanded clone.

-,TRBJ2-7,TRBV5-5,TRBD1,TGTGCCAGCAGCTTCAGGGACAGGCCAGGGTACGAGCAGTACTTC,CASSFRDRPGYEQYF
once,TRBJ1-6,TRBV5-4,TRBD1,TGTGCCAGCAGCCTGCAGGGGGCGATGCATTCACCCCTCCACTTT,CASSLQGAMHSPLHF
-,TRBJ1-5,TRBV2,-,TGTGCCAGCAGACAGGGTATCACTCAGCCCCAGCATTTT,CASRQGITQPQHF
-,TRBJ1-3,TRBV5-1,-,TGCGCCAGCAGTAATCGATCGCAGGGAAGAAACACCATATATTTT,CASSNRSQGRNTIYF
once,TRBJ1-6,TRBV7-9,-,TGTGCCAGCAGCTTGGGGGGGCTACCCCTCCACTTT,CASSLGGLPLHF
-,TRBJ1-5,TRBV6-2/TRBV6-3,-,TGTGCCAGCAGTATACGGACGGGTAGCAATCAGCCCCAGCATTTT,CASSIRTGSNQPQHF
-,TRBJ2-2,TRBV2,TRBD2,TGTGCCAGCAGTGAAGTAGGACTAGCGGGGGTGAACACCGGGGAGCTGTTTTTT,CASSEVGLAGVNTGELFF
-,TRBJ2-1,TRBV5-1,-,TGCGCCAGCAGCTACGCAGGGGTGGATGAGCAGTTCTTC,CASSYAGVDEQFF
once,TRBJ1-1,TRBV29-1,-,TGCAGCGTTTCTAGACGGATCGTGAACACTGAAGCTTTCTTT,CSVSRRIVNTEAFF
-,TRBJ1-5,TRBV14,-,TGTGCCAGCAGCCAAGACAGTCAGCCCCAGCATTTT,CASSQDSQPQHF
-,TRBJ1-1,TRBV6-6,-,TGTGCCAGCAGCCGCAGGGTGACTGAAGCTTTCTTT,CASSRRVTEAFF
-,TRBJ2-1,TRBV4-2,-,TGTGCCAGCAGCCTAAGGACTCGGAATGAGCAGTTCTTC,CASSLRTRNEQFF
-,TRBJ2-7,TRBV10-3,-,TGTGCCACCTCCGAGGCCCCGAGGCAGTACGAGCAGTACTTC,CATSEAPRQYEQYF
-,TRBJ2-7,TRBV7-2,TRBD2,TGTGCCAGCAGCTTAGAGCGGGGGATTTTCTACGAGCAGTACTTC,CASSLERGIFYEQYF
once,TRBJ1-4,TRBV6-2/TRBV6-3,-,TGTGCCAGCAGTTACGGGGCTTCGGGCACTAATGAAAAACTGTTTTTT,CASSYGASGTNEKLFF
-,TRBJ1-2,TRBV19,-,TGTGCCACGAGACAGTATGGCTACACCTTC,CATRQYGYTF
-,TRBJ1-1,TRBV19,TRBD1,TGTGCCAGTAGTAGGGGACAGGTGGATGAAGCTTTCTTT,CASSRGQVDEAFF
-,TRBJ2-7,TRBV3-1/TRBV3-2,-,TGTGCCAGCAGCCAAGTTCAGTACGAGCAGTACTTC,CASSQVQYEQYF
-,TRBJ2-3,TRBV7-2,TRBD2,TGTGCCAGCAGCACCCGACTAGCGGGGGGGCCCGATACGCAGTATTTT,CASSTRLAGGPDTQYF
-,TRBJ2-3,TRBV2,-,TGTGCCAGCAGTGAAGCACGACAGATGGATACGCAGTATTTT,CASSEARQMDTQYF
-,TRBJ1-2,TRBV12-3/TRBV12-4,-,TGTGCCAGCAGTTACAGGAACTATGGCTACACCTTC,CASSYRNYGYTF
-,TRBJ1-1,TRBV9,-,TGTGCCAGCAGCGTCCCCGACACAGGGATTAACACTGAAGCTTTCTTT,CASSVPDTGINTEAFF
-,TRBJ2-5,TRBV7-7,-,TGTGCTAGCAGCTTAGCGGGGACAGCTCAAGAGACCCAGTACTTC,CASSLAGTAQETQYF
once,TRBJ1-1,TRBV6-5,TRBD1,TGTGCCAGCAATGGTGACTCGGGACAGGGTGAAGCTTTCTTT,CASNGDSGQGEAFF
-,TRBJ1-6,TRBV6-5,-,TGTGCCAGCAGACCCTCTCAGGGGACGGCTTCACCCCTCCACTTT,CASRPSQGTASPLHF
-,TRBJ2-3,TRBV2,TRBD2,TGTGCCAGCAGTAAACTAGCGGGGGGGACAGATACGCAGTATTTT,CASSKLAGGTDTQYF
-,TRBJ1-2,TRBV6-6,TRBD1,TGTGCCAGCATCCTCCACCAACAGGGGATTAGCTATGGCTACACCTTC,CASILHQQGISYGYTF
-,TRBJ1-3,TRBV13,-,TGTGCCAGCAGTGAGCAGCTCTCTGGAAACACCATATATTTT,CASSEQLSGNTIYF
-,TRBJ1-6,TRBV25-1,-,TGTGCCAGCAGAAAAAGCGAAACCTATAATTCACCCCTCCACTTT,CASRKSETYNSPLHF
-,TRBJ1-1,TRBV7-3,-,TGTGCCAGCAGCGTCCAGAGGAACACTGAAGCTTTCTTT,CASSVQRNTEAFF
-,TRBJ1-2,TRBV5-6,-,TGTGCCAGCAGCTTGGCCGGACCGCGGGATGGCTACACCTTC,CASSLAGPRDGYTF